This T cell receptor (beta chain) was observed in a study of T cells in Graves' hyperthyroidism and ophthalmopathy. Template material for amplifying TCR beta CDR3 regions consisted of RNA transcripts. Using the HTBI primer set, a first-round RT-PCR was run on the TCR CDR3. MiXCR was run by TCRdb on the multiplex PCR reads, yielding one entry per CDR3 protein. Of around 290,000 distinct CDR3 sequences detected, roughly 14% appear once; the ten largest clones hold roughly 8%. The V gene's germline CDR1 is SQVTM and CDR2 ANQGSEA. The CDR3 length is 17 residues. Trimming took off 4 bases at V and 2 bases at J, with 21 bases between the two ends. This clonotype has a count of ten or more.

This chain uses TRBV29-1 with TRBJ1-3, with D uncertain. The sequenced material came from blood. The sequence derives from a woman aged 25 to 39 with Graves' hyperthyroidism that later progressed to Graves' ophthalmopathy. The CDR3 reads CSVAVLPTLFAGNTIYF. CDR3 nucleotide sequence: TGCAGCGTTGCTGTCCTACCTACACTCTTTGCTGGAAACACCATATATTTT.